The 25 T cell receptor beta chains below were found in one sample sequenced in a study of blood T cell repertoires in COVID-19. The assay was immunoSEQ multiplex PCR, and TCRdb's table has in-frame clones only and misses some. This sample has roughly 99,000 clones, with 60% to 85% found just once. The sample was peripheral blood. These receptors all come from a man aged 65 to 85 with acute or convalescent COVID-19.

The chain joins TRBV7-2 to TRBJ1-5, with TRBD1 identical over 7 bases. The V segment lost 0 bases and the J segment 0 bases; nucleotides outside the gene matches: 5. In germline, CDR1 is SGHTA, CDR2 FQGNSA. The CDR3 is 17 residues long. The CDR3 here is CASSLAGTVYSNQPQHF. CDR3 nucleotides: TGTGCCAGCAGCTTAGCCGGGACAGTTTATAGCAATCAGCCCCAGCATTTT.

The sample holds one count of this clone. The chain uses TRBV6-5 and TRBJ2-7; 7 nucleotides match TRBD1. This CDR3 spans 15 amino acids. From germline, CDR1 is MNHEY and CDR2 SVGAGI. The V and J ends lost 4 bases and 4 bases, in that order; junction bases with no gene match: 10. CDR3 region: CASSLKRQGSYEQYF. The CDR3, as DNA: TGTGCCAGCAGTTTAAAGAGACAGGGTTCATACGAGCAGTACTTC.

V gene TRBV19 combines with J gene TRBJ1-2; D may be TRBD1 (5 bases). The V gene lost 5 bases and the J gene lost 5 bases, with 9 bases spanning the gap. The length of the CDR3 is 12 residues. CDR1 is LNHDA and CDR2 is SQIVND in the germline V gene (reference sequence). CDR3 region: CASSSSGYGYTF. CDR3 nucleotide sequence: TGTGCCAGTAGTTCTTCAGGGTATGGCTACACCTTC. Complete variable domain (other parts from reference TRBV19 and TRBJ1-2): DGGITQSPKYLFRKEGQNVTLSCEQNLNHDAMYWYRQDPGQGLRLIYYSQIVNDFQKGDIAEGYSVSREKKESFPLTVTSAQKNPTAFYLCASSSSGYGYTFGSGTRLTVV.

This rearrangement joins TRBV18 to TRBJ1-3; 7 bases are shared with TRBD1. J gave up 4 bases and V 3 bases, and 3 bases lay outside the gene matches. Germline assignment: CDR1 KGHSH and CDR2 LQKENI. The CDR3 length is 14 residues. CDR3 sequence reads: CASSPGTAGNTIYF. CDR3 DNA sequence: TGTGCCAGCTCACCGGGGACAGCGGGAAACACCATATATTTT.

The chain employs TRBV9 and TRBJ2-3; 16 positions match TRBD2. J lost 2 bases, V lost 5 bases, and 5 bases had no gene match. CDR1 and CDR2 (germline): SGDLS, YYNGEE. The CDR3 loop spans 17 amino acids. The CDR3 DNA reads as TGTGCCAGCAGTCCGGGACTAGCGGGGGGGGACACAGATACGCAGTATTTT. Its protein product is CASSPGLAGGDTDTQYF.

The rearrangement joins TRBV5-1 to TRBJ2-3; TRBD2 matches at 10 bases. The germline V gene encodes CDR1 SGHRS and CDR2 YFSETQ. The V gene end was trimmed by 5 bases and the J gene end by 2 bases; junction bases not matched to a gene: 11. This CDR3 has 17 amino acids. The CDR3 sequence: CASRRGLSGGTTDTQYF. The CDR3 bases are TGCGCCAGCAGAAGGGGGCTTAGCGGGGGGACCACAGATACGCAGTATTTT.

The chain combines TRBV7-9 with TRBJ2-1, with 9 bases matching TRBD2. The CDR3 runs 18 residues. Germline values: CDR1 SEHNR, CDR2 FQNEAQ (reference sequence). The ends lost 4 bases at V and 7 bases at J; junction bases unmatched: 17. In DNA form, the CDR3 reads TGTGCCAGCAGCTCCTACCAAGGGCGCGGGGGGGCCGTGAATGAGCAGTTCTTC. Amino acid sequence: CASSSYQGRGGAVNEQFF.

This clone was seen a handful of times. The chain carries TRBV7-9 and TRBJ1-5; D possibly corresponds to TRBD1 (5 bases). The V end lost 3 bases, the J end lost 5 bases, and 11 bases lay between the germline ends. Germline assignment: CDR1 SEHNR and CDR2 FQNEAQ (reference sequence). This CDR3 is 14 amino acids long. CDR3 nucleotide sequence: TGTGCCAGCAGCTTCGGGGGTACCGATCAGCCCCAGCATTTT. The encoded protein is CASSFGGTDQPQHF.

The V call is TRBV19, the J call TRBJ1-1, with a tentative D call TRBD1 (5 bases). With 4 bases removed from V and 5 bases from J, the gap between germline ends came to 14 bases. Germline-derived CDR1 and CDR2 are LNHDA and SQIVND (reference sequence). CDR3 length: 14 amino acids. This CDR3 is CASSTGREGTEAFF. CDR3 coding DNA: TGTGCCAGTAGTACCGGACGGGAGGGGACTGAAGCTTTCTTT.

This clone was detected once. The chain has TRBV5-1 and TRBJ2-5; no definite D call. In germline, CDR1 is SGHRS, CDR2 YFSETQ. Trimming cost V 2 bases and J 1 base, with 12 bases left between them. The CDR3 contains 15 residues. The CDR3 nucleotides are TGCGCCAGCAGCTTAGGCGGCGCCGTCCAAGAGACCCAGTACTTC. Its protein product is CASSLGGAVQETQYF. The whole variable domain, filled in from reference TRBV5-1 and TRBJ2-5, reads KAGVTQTPRYLIKTRGQQVTLSCSPISGHRSVSWYQQTPGQGLQFLFEYFSETQRNKGNFPGRFSGRQFSNSRSEMNVSTLELGDSALYLCASSLGGAVQETQYFGPGTRLLVL.

The J gene is TRBJ1-1, the V gene TRBV6-5; 7 bases agree with TRBD1. J was trimmed by 2 bases and V by 5 bases; bases with no gene match: 8. The CDR3 contains 15 residues. CDR1 and CDR2 from the germline V gene are MNHEY and SVGAGI. CDR3 in DNA: TGTGCCAGCAGTAAATTGGGACAGCTCAACACTGAAGCTTTCTTT. It codes for CASSKLGQLNTEAFF.

The chain joins TRBV6-5 to TRBJ1-5, with 7 bases fitting TRBD1. Germline-derived CDR1 and CDR2 are MNHEY and SVGAGI. The CDR3 sequence is 13 residues long. V dropped 6 bases and J dropped 3; count of bases not matched to a gene: 2. The CDR3 protein is CASRGQANQPQHF. As DNA, the CDR3 is TGTGCCAGCAGAGGACAGGCCAATCAGCCCCAGCATTTT.

This rearrangement joins TRBV4-3 to TRBJ1-2, with 9 positions matching TRBD1. Germline V gene lookup returns CDR1 LGHNA and CDR2 YSLEER. With V trimmed by 3 bases and J by 8 bases, 7 bases remained unmatched. The CDR3 totals 14 residues. CDR3 amino acids: CASSQGDRGYGYTF. The CDR3 coding sequence is TGCGCCAGCAGCCAGGGAGACAGGGGGTACGGCTACACCTTC.

This chain uses TRBV7-9 with TRBJ1-6, with D possibly TRBD1 on 5 matching bases. This CDR3 comprises 14 residues. Germline CDR1 and CDR2: SEHNR and FQNEAQ (reference sequence). Trimming left V 5 bases short and J 7 bases short, with 12 bases between. DNA of the CDR3: TGTGCCAGCAGCGCGGGACGGATCAATTCACCCCTCCACTTT. Its protein is CASSAGRINSPLHF. Full variable domain (rest looked up from reference TRBV7-9 and TRBJ1-6): DTGVSQNPRHKITKRGQNVTFRCDPISEHNRLYWYRQTLGQGPEFLTYFQNEAQLEKSRLLSDRFSAERPKGSFSTLEIQRTEQGDSAMYLCASSAGRINSPLHFGNGTRLTVT.

The rearrangement joins TRBV14 to TRBJ1-1; perhaps TRBD1 as D (6 bases). There are 13 residues in the CDR3. Germline CDR1 is SGHDN and CDR2 is FVKESK. Trimming removed 0 bases from V and 9 bases from J, with 11 bases in between. The CDR3 coding sequence is TGTGCCAGCAGCCAAGAAGTCACAGGGAAAGCTTTCTTT. It encodes CASSQEVTGKAFF.

The rearrangement links TRBV7-9 to TRBJ2-5; 7 bases fit TRBD2. Germline CDR1 is SEHNR and CDR2 is FQNEAQ (reference sequence). Losses at the gene ends were 6 bases for V and 2 bases for J; bases not matched to a gene: 9. CDR3 length equals 15 residues. In nucleotides, the CDR3 is TGTGCCAGCAGTTTCCCCTTGGGGGGGCAAGAGACCCAGTACTTC. Translated, it gives CASSFPLGGQETQYF.

This sequence joins TRBV6-1 and TRBJ1-6, with D possibly TRBD1 on 5 matching bases. The CDR3 sequence is 17 residues long. The V gene's germline CDR1 is MNHNS and CDR2 SASEGT. Trimming stripped 3 bases from V and 4 bases from J, with 16 bases between. CDR3: CASSDQGLRRYNSPLHF. CDR3 nucleotide sequence: TGTGCCAGCAGTGACCAGGGTTTGCGGCGGTATAATTCACCCCTCCACTTT.

Here the CDR3 DNA reads TGCGCCAGCAGTCTAGGGGTCGGCACTGAAGCTTTCTTT. The encoded protein is CASSLGVGTEAFF. The genes are TRBV10-2 and TRBJ1-1, with D possibly matching TRBD1 (5 bases). The germline gives CDR1 WSHSY, CDR2 SAAADI. The CDR3 is made up of 13 amino acids. V lost 5 bases, J lost 4 bases, and 11 bases lay in between.

A few counts support this clone. The chain uses TRBV19 and TRBJ2-2; a possible D gene is TRBD1 (6 bases). V shed 10 bases and J shed 0 bases, with 12 bases lying between them. This CDR3 region has 14 residues. The germline V gene encodes CDR1 LNHDA and CDR2 SQIVND (reference sequence). The CDR3 loop reads CAKPDRANTGELFF. CDR3 coding DNA: TGTGCCAAACCGGACAGAGCGAACACCGGGGAGCTGTTTTTT.

The chain has TRBV6-5 and TRBJ1-4, with 8 bases aligning to TRBD1. From germline, CDR1 is MNHEY and CDR2 SVGAGI. Trimming at V came to 4 bases and at J to 3 bases, leaving 4 bases not matched to a gene. The CDR3 sequence is 15 residues long. The CDR3 coding sequence is TGTGCCAGCAGTTCACCGACAGGGGCTAATGAAAAACTGTTTTTT. Amino acids: CASSSPTGANEKLFF.

This sequence joins TRBV5-1 and TRBJ1-2; D may be TRBD1 (5 bases). CDR1 is SGHRS, CDR2 YFSETQ, per germline. Trimming stripped 2 bases from V and 2 bases from J, with 10 bases between. The CDR3 has 14 amino acids. The CDR3 region is CASSFTAGNYGYTF. The CDR3 coding sequence is TGCGCCAGCAGCTTCACGGCAGGGAACTATGGCTACACCTTC.

The chain combines TRBV11-2 with TRBJ2-1; D is perhaps TRBD1 or TRBD2 (7 bases each). V was cut by 5 bases and J by 8 bases, with 16 bases left in between. Germline V lookup: CDR1 SGHAT, CDR2 FQNNGV. The length of the CDR3 is 14 residues. The CDR3 spells CASSLADRTDEQFF. The CDR3 region has the DNA TGTGCCAGCAGCCTAGCGGACAGGACCGATGAGCAGTTCTTC.

V usage is TRBV6-5 and J usage is TRBJ2-3; D not certain. Germline V CDR1 and CDR2: MNHEY, SVGAGI. This CDR3 is 16 amino acids long. Trimming took 0 bases from V and 6 from J, leaving 16 bases between them. The CDR3: CASSYSLARSKDTQYF. The CDR3 DNA follows: TGTGCCAGCAGTTACTCGCTTGCCAGGTCCAAGGATACGCAGTATTTT.

The chain is built from TRBV11-2 and TRBJ2-2; TRBD1 matches 7 bases. Per germline, CDR1 SGHAT and CDR2 FQNNGV. V trimming: 6 bases; J trimming: 3 bases; junction bases outside the gene matches: 4. The length of the CDR3 is 14 residues. The CDR3, as DNA: TGTGCCAGCAGTTCGCAGGGGGACACCGGGGAGCTGTTTTTT. Translating gives CASSSQGDTGELFF.

The genes are TRBV18 and TRBJ1-4; 7 bases align to TRBD1. CDR3 length: 14 residues. V was clipped by 5 bases and J by 7 bases; unmatched bases: 7. From germline, CDR1 is KGHSH and CDR2 LQKENI. Here the CDR3 reads CASSTGQEVEKLFF. CDR3 DNA sequence: TGTGCCAGCTCAACTGGACAGGAGGTTGAAAAACTGTTTTTT.